Following are 21 T cell receptor beta chains from one sample sequenced in a study of neurological immune-mediated disorders. TCRdb reprocessed the 5' RACE reads with MiXCR, giving one entry per CDR3 protein. The sample contains about 70,000 distinct CDR3 sequences, 4.8% of which appear only once. The sequenced sample consisted of PBMCs. The source of these receptors is a woman aged 70 to 79 with multiple sclerosis.

There are many counts of this clonotype. The rearrangement links TRBV5-5 to TRBJ1-6; 7 bases match TRBD1. The CDR3 loop spans 13 amino acids. Germline trimming cut 4 bases from V and 12 bases from J; bases unmatched to any gene: 7. Germline V gene sequence: CDR1 SGHKS, CDR2 YYEKEE (reference sequence). This chain's CDR3 is CASSGTASGPLHF. The CDR3 DNA sequence: TGTGCCAGCAGCGGGACAGCATCGGGACCCCTCCACTTT.

This clonotype was seen many times. V is TRBV7-2 and J is TRBJ2-7; D unclear. CDR3 length: 14 amino acids. The germline V and J ends were trimmed by 1 base and 1 base, with 8 bases remaining between them. The germline V gene has CDR1 SGHTA and CDR2 FQGNSA. The CDR3 protein is CASSLEGRSYEQYF. The CDR3 DNA sequence: TGTGCCAGCAGCTTAGAAGGTAGATCCTACGAGCAGTACTTC. Drawing the rest from reference TRBV7-2 and TRBJ2-7, the complete variable domain is GAGVSQSPSNKVTEKGKDVELRCDPISGHTALYWYRQSLGQGLEFLIYFQGNSAPDKSGLPSDRFSAERTGGSVSTLTIQRTQQEDSAVYLCASSLEGRSYEQYFGPGTRLTVT.

This clonotype was observed at least ten times. The DNA for the CDR3 is TGTGCCAGCAGCTTAAAGGAGTCCTATAATTCACCCCTCCACTTT. This translates into CASSLKESYNSPLHF. The chain joins TRBV7-9 to TRBJ1-6; no firm D call. V gave up 2 bases and J gave up 1 base, with 6 bases separating them. CDR1 is SEHNR and CDR2 is FQNEAQ in the germline V gene (reference sequence). This CDR3 has 15 amino acids.

This clonotype was detected ten times or more. The V and J genes are TRBV6-5 and TRBJ2-1; possibly TRBD1 or TRBD2 for D (5 bases each). V lost 8 bases and J 9 bases, leaving 20 bases between the germline ends. Germline CDR1 MNHEY, CDR2 SVGAGI. The CDR3 extends over 14 amino acids. For the CDR3, the DNA is TGTGCCAGCTCCCTTCTAGCTATCGGGGCTGAGCAGTTCTTC. Protein product: CASSLLAIGAEQFF.

This clonotype was seen ten or more times. This chain links TRBV11-3 with TRBJ2-5, with D tentatively TRBD1 (5 bases). The V end was cut by 3 bases, the J end by 4 bases, with 12 bases between. CDR1 and CDR2 (germline): SGHNT, YENEEA. This CDR3 has 14 residues. The DNA of the CDR3 is TGTGCCAGCAGCTTTCCAGGGTTGGGAGAGACCCAGTACTTC. It specifies CASSFPGLGETQYF.

This clonotype was seen at least ten times. The rearrangement joins TRBV11-2 to TRBJ2-3; D not resolved. The CDR3 totals 13 residues. Germline values: CDR1 SGHAT, CDR2 FQNNGV. Trimming took off 1 base at V and 5 bases at J, with 7 bases between the two ends. The CDR3 sequence is CASSLGVKDTQYF. The CDR3, as DNA: TGTGCCAGCAGCTTAGGAGTTAAAGATACGCAGTATTTT.

This clonotype was observed many times. The chain couples TRBV21-1 to TRBJ2-7; the DNA was not used to check the table's D call, TRBD2. TRBV21-1 is an annotated pseudogene. This CDR3 contains 17 residues. In nucleotides, the CDR3 is TGTGCCAGCAGCAAAGGATTCCCTAGCGGGAGGACTGGAGAGCAGTACTTC. Its translation: CASSKGFPSGRTGEQYF.

The J gene is TRBJ2-1, the V gene TRBV5-4; 7 nucleotides agree with TRBD2. The germline CDR1 and CDR2 sequences are SGHNT and YYREEE (reference sequence). V trimming: 0 bases; J trimming: 5 bases; junction bases outside the gene matches: 8. The CDR3 runs to 16 residues. CDR3 sequence: CASSLDTGTTNNEQFF. The CDR3 bases are TGTGCCAGCAGCTTGGACACCGGGACTACCAACAATGAGCAGTTCTTC.

Many counts were recorded for this clonotype. This chain uses TRBV5-1 with TRBJ1-2; the match to TRBD1 covers 7 bases. The V gene end was trimmed by 4 bases and the J gene end by 6 bases; junction bases not matched to a gene: 9. The length of the CDR3 is 14 residues. The germline V gene has CDR1 SGHRS and CDR2 YFSETQ. CDR3 DNA sequence: TGCGCCAGCAGCGTCACCGGGACAGTCAATGGCTACACCTTC. Protein sequence: CASSVTGTVNGYTF.

The rearrangement uses TRBV13 and TRBJ2-3, with 7 bases fitting TRBD2. Germline loops: CDR1 PRHDT, CDR2 FYEKMQ (reference sequence). This CDR3 is built from 14 residues. Trimming cost V 8 bases and J 2 bases; bases outside gene matches: 7. The CDR3 DNA reads as TGTGCCAGCCAGCTAGCGGAGTACACAGATACGCAGTATTTT. Translating gives CASQLAEYTDTQYF.

The table lists this clonotype with many counts. V and J are TRBV7-9 and TRBJ1-1; maybe TRBD1 (5 bases). Germline V gene lookup returns CDR1 SEHNR and CDR2 FQNEAQ (reference sequence). The CDR3 is 15 amino acids. The V and J ends lost 5 bases and 5 bases respectively, with 18 bases between them. The CDR3 sequence is CASSPPFRVGTEAFF. CDR3 sequence (DNA): TGTGCCAGCAGCCCGCCATTCAGGGTCGGGACTGAAGCTTTCTTT.

There are many counts of this clonotype. The chain links TRBV20-1 to TRBJ1-5; possible D gene TRBD1, 5 bases. The germline CDR1 and CDR2 sequences are DFQATT and SNEGSKA (reference sequence). The CDR3 totals 15 residues. Trimming took 1 base from V and 3 from J, leaving 13 bases between them. CDR3: CSARAGTAFNQPQHF. The CDR3 DNA follows: TGCAGTGCTAGAGCCGGGACGGCATTCAATCAGCCCCAGCATTTT.

This clonotype was recorded at least ten times. The CDR3 here is CASSPSGSEQETQYF. As DNA, the CDR3 is TGCGCCAGCAGCCCTAGCGGGAGCGAACAAGAGACCCAGTACTTC. The chain carries TRBV5-1 and TRBJ2-5; 10 bases match TRBD2. The CDR3 totals 15 residues. Germline assignment: CDR1 SGHRS and CDR2 YFSETQ. The V and J ends lost 4 bases and 2 bases, in that order; junction bases with no gene match: 5.

This clonotype was observed many times. This chain uses TRBV5-8 with TRBJ1-1; 8 positions agree with TRBD1. In germline, CDR1 is SGHTS, CDR2 YDEGEE. This CDR3 has 16 residues. V lost 4 bases to trimming and J lost 6 bases; unmatched junction nucleotides: 14. CDR3 sequence: CASSRAVRTGRPEAFF. The CDR3 DNA reads TGTGCCAGCAGCCGAGCCGTAAGGACAGGGAGGCCTGAAGCTTTCTTT.

This chain uses TRBV7-9 with TRBJ1-4; D is undetermined. The germline V and J ends were trimmed by 5 bases and 0 bases, with 13 bases remaining between them. The germline V gene encodes CDR1 SEHNR and CDR2 FQNEAQ (reference sequence). The CDR3 is 16 residues long. CDR3 sequence reads: CASSAYSTATNEKLFF. The CDR3 bases are TGTGCCAGCAGCGCTTACAGTACTGCAACTAATGAAAAACTGTTTTTT.

This clonotype appeared many times. The rearrangement joins TRBV7-3 to TRBJ1-3; D is ambiguous. Trimming pared 5 bases from V and 3 bases from J, leaving 8 bases between. Germline V lookup: CDR1 SGHTA, CDR2 FQGTGA. The CDR3 sequence is 13 residues long. The CDR3 DNA is TGTGCCAGCAGCCCAGCCCTTGGAAACACCATATATTTT. This translates into CASSPALGNTIYF. Full variable domain (rest looked up from reference TRBV7-3 and TRBJ1-3): GAGVSQTPSNKVTEKGKYVELRCDPISGHTALYWYRQSLGQGPEFLIYFQGTGAADDSGLPNDRFFAVRPEGSVSTLKIQRTERGDSAVYLCASSPALGNTIYFGEGSWLTVV.

This clonotype has just a few counts. The gene calls are TRBV27 and TRBJ2-2; TRBD1 matches at 9 bases. The CDR3 spans 16 residues. The V segment lost 1 base and the J segment 4 bases; nucleotides outside the gene matches: 4. Germline V gene data show CDR1 as MNHEY and CDR2 as SMNVEV (reference sequence). CDR3 loop: CASSLWTGATTGELFF. CDR3 nucleotides: TGTGCCAGCAGTTTATGGACAGGGGCGACCACCGGGGAGCTGTTTTTT.

This clonotype has more than one count but fewer than ten. The V and J genes are TRBV4-1 and TRBJ2-1; TRBD2 agrees at 7 bases. There are 14 residues in the CDR3. The V gene end was trimmed by 1 base and the J gene end by 10 bases; junction bases not matched to a gene: 7. CDR1 MGHRA and CDR2 YSYEKL come from the germline V gene. The CDR3 region is CASSQGGEAGEQFF. In DNA form, the CDR3 reads TGCGCCAGCAGCCAAGGAGGCGAAGCGGGGGAGCAGTTCTTC.

A few counts support this clonotype. The chain is built from TRBV11-2 and TRBJ2-1; 8 bases map to TRBD1. Germline V gene sequence: CDR1 SGHAT, CDR2 FQNNGV. J lost 7 bases, V lost 3 bases, and 8 bases had no gene match. This CDR3 spans 15 amino acids. CDR3 bases: TGTGCCAGCAGCTTGACAGGGGCCATAGGTAATGAGCAGTTCTTC. This sequence encodes CASSLTGAIGNEQFF.

This clonotype counts as medium-sized. The chain combines TRBV5-5 with TRBJ2-5; D call uncertain. V was cut by 0 bases and J by 1 base, with 7 bases left in between. CDR1 and CDR2 (germline): SGHKS, YYEKEE (reference sequence). The CDR3 covers 14 residues. CDR3 sequence: CASSLGSSQETQYF. CDR3 coding DNA: TGTGCCAGCAGCTTGGGAAGTAGCCAAGAGACCCAGTACTTC.

This clonotype was observed at least ten times. J is TRBJ2-3 and V is TRBV7-2; 9 nucleotides align to TRBD2. The CDR3 extends over 15 amino acids. The germline V gene has CDR1 SGHTA and CDR2 FQGNSA. V was clipped by 5 bases and J by 1 base; unmatched bases: 4. The CDR3 loop reads CASSPWTSGTDTQYF. The CDR3 region has the DNA TGTGCCAGCAGCCCCTGGACTAGCGGCACAGATACGCAGTATTTT.